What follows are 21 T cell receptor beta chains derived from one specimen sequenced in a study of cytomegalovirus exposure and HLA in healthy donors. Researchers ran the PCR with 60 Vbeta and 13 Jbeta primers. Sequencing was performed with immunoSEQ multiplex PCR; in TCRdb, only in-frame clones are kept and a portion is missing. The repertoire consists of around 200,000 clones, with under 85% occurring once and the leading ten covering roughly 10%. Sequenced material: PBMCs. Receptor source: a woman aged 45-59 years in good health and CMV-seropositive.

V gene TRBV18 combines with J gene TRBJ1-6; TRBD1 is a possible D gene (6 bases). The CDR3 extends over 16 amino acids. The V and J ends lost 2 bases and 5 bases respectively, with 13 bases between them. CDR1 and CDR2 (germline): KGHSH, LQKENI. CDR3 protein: CASSPETGFNNSPLHF. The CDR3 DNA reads TGTGCCAGCTCACCAGAGACAGGATTCAATAATTCACCCCTCCACTTT.

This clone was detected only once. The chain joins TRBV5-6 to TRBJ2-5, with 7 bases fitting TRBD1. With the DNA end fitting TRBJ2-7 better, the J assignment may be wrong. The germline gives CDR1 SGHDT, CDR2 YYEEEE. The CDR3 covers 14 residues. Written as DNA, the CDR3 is TGTGCCAGCAGAGAGACAGGGAATCAGTACGAGCAGTACTTC. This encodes CASRETGNQYEQYF.

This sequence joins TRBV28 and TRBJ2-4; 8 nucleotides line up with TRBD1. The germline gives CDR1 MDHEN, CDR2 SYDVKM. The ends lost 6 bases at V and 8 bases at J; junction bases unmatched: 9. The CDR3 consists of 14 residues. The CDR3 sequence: CASSQRTGLDIQYF. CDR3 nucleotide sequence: TGTGCCAGCAGCCAACGGACAGGGTTGGACATTCAGTACTTC. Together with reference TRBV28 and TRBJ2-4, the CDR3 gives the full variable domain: DVKVTQSSRYLVKRTGEKVFLECVQDMDHENMFWYRQDPGLGLRLIYFSYDVKMKEKGDIPEGYSVSREKKERFSLILESASTNQTSMYLCASSQRTGLDIQYFGAGTRLSVL.

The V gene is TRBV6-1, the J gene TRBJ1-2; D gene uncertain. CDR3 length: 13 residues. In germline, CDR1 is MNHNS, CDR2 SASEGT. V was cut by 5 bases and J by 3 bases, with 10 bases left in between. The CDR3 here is CASSPEGDYGYTF. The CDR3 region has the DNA TGTGCCAGCAGTCCGGAGGGTGACTATGGCTACACCTTC.

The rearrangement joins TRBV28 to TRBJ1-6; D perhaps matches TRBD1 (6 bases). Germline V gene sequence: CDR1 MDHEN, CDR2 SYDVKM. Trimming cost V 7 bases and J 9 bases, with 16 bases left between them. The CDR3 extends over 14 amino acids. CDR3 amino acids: CASTRGGASSPLHF. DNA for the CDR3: TGTGCCAGCACCCGGGGGGGGGCGAGTTCACCCCTCCACTTT.

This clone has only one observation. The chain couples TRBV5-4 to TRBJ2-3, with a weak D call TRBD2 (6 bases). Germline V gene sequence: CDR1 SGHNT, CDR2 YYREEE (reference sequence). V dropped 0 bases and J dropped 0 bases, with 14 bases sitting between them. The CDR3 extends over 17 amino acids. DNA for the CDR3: TGTGCCAGCAGCTTGGACCGGGGGACCGCTAGCACAGATACGCAGTATTTT. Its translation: CASSLDRGTASTDTQYF.

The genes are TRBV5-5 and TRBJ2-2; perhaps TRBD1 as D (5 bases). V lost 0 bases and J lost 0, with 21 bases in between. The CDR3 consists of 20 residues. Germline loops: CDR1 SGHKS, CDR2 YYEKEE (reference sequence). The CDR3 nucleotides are TGTGCCAGCAGCTTGGATTGGGTAGGGGCTTTGTCTTCGAACACCGGGGAGCTGTTTTTT. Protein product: CASSLDWVGALSSNTGELFF.

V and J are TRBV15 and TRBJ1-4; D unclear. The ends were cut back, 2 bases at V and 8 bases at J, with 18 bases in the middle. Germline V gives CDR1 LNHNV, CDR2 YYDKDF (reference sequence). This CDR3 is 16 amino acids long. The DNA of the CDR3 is TGTGCCACCAGCAGAACGACACTGAACCCTGGGGAAAAACTGTTTTTT. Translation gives CATSRTTLNPGEKLFF.

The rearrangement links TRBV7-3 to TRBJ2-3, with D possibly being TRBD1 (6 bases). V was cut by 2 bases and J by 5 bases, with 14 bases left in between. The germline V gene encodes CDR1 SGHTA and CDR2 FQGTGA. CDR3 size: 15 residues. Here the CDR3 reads CASSLGTGMKDTQYF. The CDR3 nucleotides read TGTGCCAGCAGCTTAGGAACAGGGATGAAAGATACGCAGTATTTT.

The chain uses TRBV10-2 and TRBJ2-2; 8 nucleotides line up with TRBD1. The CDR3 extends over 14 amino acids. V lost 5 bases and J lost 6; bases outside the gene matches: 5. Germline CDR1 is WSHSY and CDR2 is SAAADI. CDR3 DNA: TGCGCCAGCAGTAGAGACAGGGGCTCCGGGGAGCTGTTTTTT. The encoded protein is CASSRDRGSGELFF.

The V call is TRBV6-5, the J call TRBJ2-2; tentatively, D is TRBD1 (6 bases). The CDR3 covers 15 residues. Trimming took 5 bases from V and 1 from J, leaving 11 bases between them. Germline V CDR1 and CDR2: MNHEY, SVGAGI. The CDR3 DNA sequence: TGTGCCAGCAGTAAACGGACAGAGAACACCGGGGAGCTGTTTTTT. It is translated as CASSKRTENTGELFF.

The CDR3 is CAISLASYEQYF. The CDR3 DNA is TGTGCCATCTCACTAGCCTCCTACGAGCAGTACTTC. The chain couples TRBV6-4 to TRBJ2-7; D is perhaps TRBD2 (6 bases). The CDR3 loop spans 12 amino acids. In germline, CDR1 is MRHNA, CDR2 SNTAGT. V lost 10 bases and J 0 bases, leaving 10 bases between the germline ends.

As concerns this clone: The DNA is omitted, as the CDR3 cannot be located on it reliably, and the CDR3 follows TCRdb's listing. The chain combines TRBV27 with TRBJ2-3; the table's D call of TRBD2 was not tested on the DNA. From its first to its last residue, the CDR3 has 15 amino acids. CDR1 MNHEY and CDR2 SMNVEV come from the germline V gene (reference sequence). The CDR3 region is CASSSSRRFTDTQYF.

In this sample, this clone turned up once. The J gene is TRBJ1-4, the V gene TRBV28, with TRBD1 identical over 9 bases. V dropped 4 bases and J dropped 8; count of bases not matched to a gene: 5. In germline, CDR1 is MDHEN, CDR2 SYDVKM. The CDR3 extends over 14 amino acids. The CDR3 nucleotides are TGTGCCAGCAGTTCTGTGGACAGGGGCGAAAAACTGTTTTTT. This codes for CASSSVDRGEKLFF.

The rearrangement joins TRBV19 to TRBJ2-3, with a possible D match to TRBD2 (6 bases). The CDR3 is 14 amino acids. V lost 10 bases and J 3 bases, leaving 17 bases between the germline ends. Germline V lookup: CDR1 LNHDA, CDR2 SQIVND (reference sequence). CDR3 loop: CAIRDSRGTDTQYF. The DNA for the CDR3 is TGTGCCATCAGGGACTCTAGGGGAACAGATACGCAGTATTTT.

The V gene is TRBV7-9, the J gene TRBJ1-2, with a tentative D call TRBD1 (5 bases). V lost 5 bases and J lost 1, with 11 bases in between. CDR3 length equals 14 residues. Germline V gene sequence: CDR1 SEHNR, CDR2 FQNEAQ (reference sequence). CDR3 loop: CASSAQGVNYGYTF. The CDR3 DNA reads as TGTGCCAGCAGCGCTCAGGGCGTTAACTATGGCTACACCTTC.

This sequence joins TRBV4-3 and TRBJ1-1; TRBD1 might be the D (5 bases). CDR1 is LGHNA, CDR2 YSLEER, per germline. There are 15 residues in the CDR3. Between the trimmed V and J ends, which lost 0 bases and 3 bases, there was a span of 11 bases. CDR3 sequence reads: CASSQEWRGDTEAFF. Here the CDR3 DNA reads TGCGCCAGCAGCCAAGAGTGGAGGGGAGACACTGAAGCTTTCTTT.

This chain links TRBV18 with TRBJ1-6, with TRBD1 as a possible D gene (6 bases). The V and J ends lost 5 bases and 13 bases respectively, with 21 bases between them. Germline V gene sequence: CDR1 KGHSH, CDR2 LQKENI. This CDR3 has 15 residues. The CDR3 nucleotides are TGTGCCAGCTCAGGTGGCAGGACAGACCTCAGTCCCCTCCACTTT. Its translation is CASSGGRTDLSPLHF. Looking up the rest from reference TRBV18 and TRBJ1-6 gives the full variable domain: NAGVMQNPRHLVRRRGQEARLRCSPMKGHSHVYWYRQLPEEGLKFMVYLQKENIIDESGMPKERFSAEFPKEGPSILRIQQVVRGDSAAYFCASSGGRTDLSPLHFGNGTRLTVT.

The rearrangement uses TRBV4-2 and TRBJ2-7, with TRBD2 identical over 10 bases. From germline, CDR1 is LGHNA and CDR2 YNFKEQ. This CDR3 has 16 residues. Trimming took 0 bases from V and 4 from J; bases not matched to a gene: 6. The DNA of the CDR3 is TGTGCCAGCAGCCAAGATTGGCTAGCGGGGGATTACGAGCAGTACTTC. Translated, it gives CASSQDWLAGDYEQYF.

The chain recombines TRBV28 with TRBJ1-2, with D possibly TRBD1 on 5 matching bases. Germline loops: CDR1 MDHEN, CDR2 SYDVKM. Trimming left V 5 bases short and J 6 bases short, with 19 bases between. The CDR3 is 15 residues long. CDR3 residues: CASSPPVGGGDGYTF. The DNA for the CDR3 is TGTGCCAGCAGTCCCCCTGTAGGCGGGGGGGATGGCTACACCTTC.

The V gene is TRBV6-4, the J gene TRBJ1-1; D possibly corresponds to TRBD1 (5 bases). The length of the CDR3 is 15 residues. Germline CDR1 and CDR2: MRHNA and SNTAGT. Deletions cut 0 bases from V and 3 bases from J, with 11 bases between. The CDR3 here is CASSDSGGADTEAFF. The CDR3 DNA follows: TGTGCCAGCAGTGACTCGGGGGGAGCGGACACTGAAGCTTTCTTT.